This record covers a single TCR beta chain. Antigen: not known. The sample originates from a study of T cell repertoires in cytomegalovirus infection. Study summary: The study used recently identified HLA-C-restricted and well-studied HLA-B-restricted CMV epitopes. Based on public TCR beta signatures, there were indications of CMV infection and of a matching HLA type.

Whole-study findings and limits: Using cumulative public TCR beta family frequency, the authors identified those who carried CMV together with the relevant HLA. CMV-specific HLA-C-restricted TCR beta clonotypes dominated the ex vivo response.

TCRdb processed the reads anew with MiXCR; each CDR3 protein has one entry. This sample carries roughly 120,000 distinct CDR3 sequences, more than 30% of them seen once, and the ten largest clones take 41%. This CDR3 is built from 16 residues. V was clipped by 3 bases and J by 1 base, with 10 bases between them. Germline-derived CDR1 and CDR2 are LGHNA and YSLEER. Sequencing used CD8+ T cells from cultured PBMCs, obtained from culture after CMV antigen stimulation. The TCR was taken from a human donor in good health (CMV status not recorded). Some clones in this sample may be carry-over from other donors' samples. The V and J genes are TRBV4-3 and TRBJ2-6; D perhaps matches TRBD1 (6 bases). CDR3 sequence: CASSHLTGSGANVLTF. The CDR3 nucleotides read TGCGCCAGCAGCCACCTTACAGGGTCTGGGGCCAACGTCCTGACTTTC.